These 22 T cell receptor beta chains originate from one sample sequenced in a study of T cells in Graves' hyperthyroidism and ophthalmopathy. Amplified TCR beta CDR3 regions derived from RNA transcripts. TCR CDR3 regions were first amplified by RT-PCR with HTBI primers. TCRdb ran MiXCR on the multiplex PCR reads and lists one entry per CDR3 protein. The data hold under 300,000 distinct CDR3 sequences, with around 13% observed a single time. Sequencing was performed on blood. Source of these receptors: a woman aged 35 to 49 with Graves' hyperthyroidism.

The chain links TRBV7-2 to TRBJ2-1, with 12 bases matching TRBD2. Trimming cost V 3 bases and J 7 bases; bases outside gene matches: 4. CDR3 size: 15 residues. The germline V gene has CDR1 SGHTA and CDR2 FQGNSA. The CDR3 here is CASSFGLAGPNEQFF. CDR3 bases: TGTGCCAGCAGCTTCGGACTAGCGGGACCAAATGAGCAGTTCTTC.

This clonotype was observed at least ten times. This sequence joins TRBV6-1 and TRBJ2-1, with TRBD2 identical over 10 bases. The CDR3 spans 14 residues. CDR1 is MNHNS and CDR2 is SASEGT in the germline V gene. The J segment lost 7 bases and the V segment lost 7 bases, leaving 7 bases of the junction unmatched. The CDR3: CASIPSGSWNEQFF. CDR3 bases: TGTGCCAGCATCCCTAGCGGGAGTTGGAATGAGCAGTTCTTC.

This clonotype was recorded at least ten times. The rearrangement joins TRBV6-2 or TRBV6-3 to TRBJ2-7; D perhaps matches TRBD2 (6 bases). There are 18 residues in the CDR3. V lost 0 bases and J 3 bases, leaving 21 bases between the germline ends. The germline gives CDR1 MNHEY, CDR2 SVGEGT. CDR3 bases: TGTGCCAGCAGTTACTCCTTATTACTAGCCCTGTCGGTCTACGAGCAGTACTTC. Translation gives CASSYSLLLALSVYEQYF.

This clonotype was observed many times. The chain is built from TRBV19 and TRBJ1-5; 8 bases are shared with TRBD1. CDR1 and CDR2 (germline): LNHDA, SQIVND (reference sequence). The junction had 8 bases not matched to a gene; V was cut back by 7 bases and J by 0 bases. The CDR3 has 16 residues. CDR3 bases: TGTGCCAGTATCCCGGACAGGGCCGATAGCAATCAGCCCCAGCATTTT. This translates into CASIPDRADSNQPQHF.

This clonotype has only a few counts. The genes are TRBV13 and TRBJ2-7; perhaps TRBD2 as D (6 bases). The CDR3 runs to 16 residues. CDR1 and CDR2 (germline): PRHDT, FYEKMQ (reference sequence). The germline V and J ends were trimmed by 2 bases and 0 bases, with 14 bases remaining between them. CDR3 loop: CASSLRSGTYSYEQYF. In DNA, the CDR3 is TGTGCCAGCAGCTTACGATCCGGGACTTACTCCTACGAGCAGTACTTC.

In its sample, this clonotype was seen many times. The chain combines TRBV24-1 with TRBJ2-5; D possibly corresponds to TRBD1 (5 bases). Per the germline V gene, CDR1 is KGHDR and CDR2 is SFDVKD. The CDR3 spans 12 residues. The CDR3 loop is CAFDRAQETQYF. CDR3 bases: TGTGCTTTCGACAGAGCCCAAGAGACCCAGTACTTC.

This clonotype was found many times. The genes are TRBV11-2 and TRBJ1-1; possible D gene TRBD1, 6 bases. In germline, CDR1 is SGHAT, CDR2 FQNNGV. The CDR3 spans 13 residues. V gave up 1 base and J gave up 5 bases, with 8 bases separating them. This CDR3 reads CASSLGGATEAFF. As DNA, the CDR3 is TGTGCCAGCAGCTTAGGGGGGGCTACTGAAGCTTTCTTT.

This clonotype was picked up many times. The chain is built from TRBV24-1 and TRBJ2-1, with 9 bases matching TRBD2. The CDR3 contains 13 residues. Germline values: CDR1 KGHDR, CDR2 SFDVKD. V lost 8 bases and J lost 6; bases outside the gene matches: 4. CDR3 nucleotide sequence: TGTGCCACCACCCCTAGCGGGACCAATGAGCAGTTCTTC. Translated: CATTPSGTNEQFF.

Ten or more counts support this clonotype. This rearrangement joins TRBV7-9 to TRBJ1-2; no reliable D call. The CDR3 has 13 amino acids. CDR1 SEHNR and CDR2 FQNEAQ come from the germline V gene (reference sequence). V lost 1 base and J 5 bases, leaving 8 bases between the germline ends. Here the CDR3 reads CASSLGVGYGYTF. CDR3 nucleotides: TGTGCCAGCAGCTTAGGAGTGGGTTATGGCTACACCTTC.

This chain uses TRBV7-9 with TRBJ2-2; possibly TRBD2 for D (5 bases). CDR3 length: 14 amino acids. Trimming removed 5 bases from V and 8 bases from J, with 15 bases in between. Germline V CDR1 and CDR2: SEHNR, FQNEAQ (reference sequence). The CDR3 loop reads CASSLRRTGGELFF. CDR3 DNA: TGTGCCAGCAGCCTACGGAGGACGGGAGGGGAGCTGTTTTTT. The entire variable domain, with the rest obtained from reference TRBV7-9 and TRBJ2-2, is as follows: DTGVSQNPRHKITKRGQNVTFRCDPISEHNRLYWYRQTLGQGPEFLTYFQNEAQLEKSRLLSDRFSAERPKGSFSTLEIQRTEQGDSAMYLCASSLRRTGGELFFGEGSRLTVL.

This clonotype was recorded many times. This chain connects TRBV5-6 to TRBJ1-5; D is undetermined. Germline V lookup: CDR1 SGHDT, CDR2 YYEEEE. There are 14 residues in the CDR3. Trimming removed 4 bases from V and 6 bases from J, with 14 bases in between. Here the CDR3 reads CASSKTDVGQPQHF. Written as DNA, the CDR3 is TGTGCCAGCAGCAAGACTGACGTGGGTCAGCCCCAGCATTTT.

J is TRBJ1-5 and V is TRBV25-1, with TRBD1 matching 8 bases. This CDR3 region has 15 residues. Germline loops: CDR1 MGHDK, CDR2 SYGVNS. Unmatched junction bases numbered 5, after V lost 6 bases and J lost 1 base. The CDR3 sequence: CASSSQGASNQPQHF. CDR3 coding DNA: TGTGCCAGCAGCTCTCAGGGGGCCAGCAATCAGCCCCAGCATTTT.

This clonotype was seen ten or more times. The chain recombines TRBV6-1 with TRBJ2-1; D gene unclear. This CDR3 contains 14 residues. Between the trimmed V and J ends, which lost 3 bases and 4 bases, there was a span of 10 bases. Germline V gene lookup returns CDR1 MNHNS and CDR2 SASEGT. The CDR3 sequence: CASSEGSLYNEQFF. For the CDR3, the DNA is TGTGCCAGCAGTGAGGGCAGCCTATACAATGAGCAGTTCTTC.

The sample holds a few counts of this clonotype. The rearrangement links TRBV30 to TRBJ1-6; 10 bases match TRBD1. With 1 base clipped from V and 8 bases from J, the junction kept 5 bases outside the gene matches. The CDR3 is 15 amino acids. The germline CDR1 and CDR2 sequences are GTSNPN and SVGIG (reference sequence). The CDR3 spells CAWSAGQGNHSPLHF. DNA of the CDR3: TGTGCCTGGAGTGCGGGACAGGGGAATCATTCACCCCTCCACTTT.

This clonotype was detected many times. The V and J genes are TRBV18 and TRBJ2-5; D is ambiguous. This CDR3 has 14 residues. V lost 1 base, J lost 1 base, and 7 bases lay in between. Germline values: CDR1 KGHSH, CDR2 LQKENI. In nucleotides, the CDR3 is TGTGCCAGCTCACCACGTAGCAGCCAAGAGACCCAGTACTTC. Amino acids: CASSPRSSQETQYF.

This clonotype was observed many times. The genes are TRBV20-1 and TRBJ1-5; tentative D call: TRBD1 (5 bases). V shed 1 base and J shed 7 bases, with 17 bases lying between them. The CDR3 totals 15 residues. Germline V lookup: CDR1 DFQATT, CDR2 SNEGSKA (reference sequence). CDR3 coding DNA: TGCAGTGCTAGAGGTTTGGGTCAGGGTGCCCAGCCCCAGCATTTT. Translation: CSARGLGQGAQPQHF.

This clonotype was seen repeatedly, ten times or more. The chain has TRBV6-2 or TRBV6-3 and TRBJ1-5; TRBD1 matches at 7 bases. From germline, CDR1 is MNHEY and CDR2 SVGEGT. V shed 5 bases, J shed 7 bases, and the junction held 8 bases outside the gene matches. This CDR3 has 14 amino acids. DNA for the CDR3: TGTGCCAGCAGTAAGACAGGGCACAGGCAGCCCCAGCATTTT. Amino acids: CASSKTGHRQPQHF.

This clonotype came up many times. The gene calls are TRBV12-3 or TRBV12-4 and TRBJ1-4; D call uncertain. This CDR3 contains 12 residues. The V end lost 6 bases, the J end lost 3 bases, and 5 bases lay between the germline ends. CDR3 DNA sequence: TGTGCCAGCAGCCCCTCTAATGAAAAACTGTTTTTT. Its translation is CASSPSNEKLFF.

This clonotype was counted at least ten times. V usage is TRBV24-1 and J usage is TRBJ2-3, with TRBD2 matching 7 bases. This CDR3 has 15 residues. CDR1 KGHDR and CDR2 SFDVKD come from the germline V gene. After removal of 4 bases from V and 4 bases from J, the junction contained 7 bases not matched to a gene. CDR3 residues: CATSDPMGGADTQYF. The CDR3 DNA sequence: TGTGCCACCAGTGACCCCATGGGAGGGGCAGATACGCAGTATTTT.

In this sample, this clonotype turned up a few times. A much larger clone differs by one base, so this may be a read error. The chain combines TRBV6-2 or TRBV6-3 with TRBJ2-7; TRBD2 matches 11 bases. This CDR3 spans 17 amino acids. Looked up from germline, CDR1 is MNHEY and CDR2 is SVGEGT. V shed 6 bases, J shed 8 bases, and the junction held 18 bases outside the gene matches. CDR3 DNA: TGTGCCAGCAGCCCCGCCTGGGTTAGCGGGAGGGCCAAGAAGCAGTACTTC. It codes for CASSPAWVSGRAKKQYF.

In this sample, this clonotype turned up many times. The chain couples TRBV28 to TRBJ2-1; unclear D gene. This CDR3 is 14 amino acids long. V gave up 5 bases and J gave up 3 bases, with 11 bases separating them. The V gene's germline CDR1 is MDHEN and CDR2 SYDVKM. This CDR3 is CASSEEGFYNEQFF. In DNA, the CDR3 is TGTGCCAGCAGTGAGGAAGGGTTCTACAATGAGCAGTTCTTC.

The rearrangement links TRBV24-1 to TRBJ2-3; possible D gene TRBD1, 5 bases. Trimming took 7 bases from V and 5 from J, leaving 18 bases between them. CDR1 and CDR2 (germline): KGHDR, SFDVKD. The CDR3 covers 15 residues. In DNA, the CDR3 is TGTGCCACCAGCGAAACAGGTCCTAGGGTAGATACGCAGTATTTT. Protein product: CATSETGPRVDTQYF.